The T cell receptor (beta chain) described here comes from a study of neurological immune-mediated disorders. The unsorted libraries were produced from 2 million PBMCs held at -80 C. TCRdb re-called the 5' RACE reads with MiXCR, one entry per CDR3 protein. Here the sample spans about 70,000 distinct CDR3 sequences, roughly 4.9% being singletons. This clonotype occurred many times. Its specificity is unknown. The CDR3 covers 17 residues. CDR1 is SGHRS, CDR2 YFSETQ, per germline. After removal of 2 bases from V and 5 bases from J, the junction contained 7 bases not matched to a gene. Study outcomes and limitations: Expanded clones shared no identical CDR3 amino acid sequences across subjects, which suggested private TCR-beta repertoires in all groups. The highest TCR clonal expansion occurred in HTLV-1-associated myelopathy; multiple sclerosis fell below healthy controls.

This TCR derives from a human donor with multiple sclerosis. The donor label of this sample is uncertain. The rearrangement uses TRBV5-1 and TRBJ2-7, with 16 positions matching TRBD2. The sequenced sample was PBMCs. CDR3 amino acids: CASSLYGTSGGADEQYF. CDR3 DNA: TGCGCCAGCAGCTTATACGGGACTAGCGGGGGGGCCGACGAGCAGTACTTC.